These 32 T cell receptor beta chains came from one sample sequenced in a study of T-cell memory formation after mild COVID-19. TCRdb re-called the 5' RACE reads with MiXCR, one entry per CDR3 protein. The sample carries about 560,000 distinct CDR3 sequences, about 22% recorded once. Sequenced material: PBMCs or a T cell subset sorted from them (not recorded which). These receptor sequences come from an adult woman who had mild COVID-19 (a few samples of this study predate the infection). Cell type and time point are not known.

V and J are TRBV6-2 or TRBV6-3 and TRBJ2-1, with TRBD2 identical over 7 bases. The CDR3 is 16 residues long. Germline V gene sequence: CDR1 MNHEY, CDR2 SVGEGT. V was pared by 2 bases and J by 2 bases, with 6 bases of the junction left unmatched. The CDR3 nucleotides are TGTGCCAGCAGTTACAAGGCTAGCGGCCCCTACAATGAGCAGTTCTTC. As protein: CASSYKASGPYNEQFF.

This clonotype appeared a few times. The chain recombines TRBV7-2 with TRBJ2-5; 15 positions match TRBD2. The germline V gene has CDR1 SGHTA and CDR2 FQGNSA. V shed 4 bases, J shed 5 bases, and the junction held 14 bases outside the gene matches. CDR3 length equals 19 residues. In DNA form, the CDR3 reads TGTGCCAGCAGCTCCGCGTCCGGGACTAGCGGGAGGAATTTGGAGACCCAGTACTTC. It translates to CASSSASGTSGRNLETQYF. Variable domain in full (rest from reference TRBV7-2 and TRBJ2-5): GAGVSQSPSNKVTEKGKDVELRCDPISGHTALYWYRQSLGQGLEFLIYFQGNSAPDKSGLPSDRFSAERTGGSVSTLTIQRTQQEDSAVYLCASSSASGTSGRNLETQYFGPGTRLLVL.

This rearrangement joins TRBV12-3 or TRBV12-4 to TRBJ2-7, with a weak D call TRBD1 (5 bases). V lost 7 bases and J 6 bases, leaving 16 bases between the germline ends. The CDR3 is 13 residues long. CDR3 sequence: CASTPGQGFEQYF. The DNA for the CDR3 is TGTGCCAGCACCCCCGGGCAGGGATTCGAGCAGTACTTC.

The gene calls are TRBV28 and TRBJ2-7; 7 bases are shared with TRBD1. Per the germline V gene, CDR1 is MDHEN and CDR2 is SYDVKM. J gave up 2 bases and V 5 bases, and 9 bases lay outside the gene matches. The CDR3 spans 15 residues. Here the CDR3 reads CASSLIQGPTYEQYF. DNA of the CDR3: TGTGCCAGCAGTCTCATACAGGGGCCAACCTACGAGCAGTACTTC.

Only a few counts were recorded for this clonotype. Here the CDR3 reads CASSLGGRPNYGYTF. CDR3 DNA sequence: TGTGCCAGCAGCTTAGGTGGAAGGCCTAACTATGGCTACACCTTC. V and J are TRBV7-2 and TRBJ1-2; no definite D call. CDR1 is SGHTA, CDR2 FQGNSA, per germline. Trimming pared 1 base from V and 0 bases from J, leaving 9 bases between. The CDR3 runs 15 residues.

The chain has TRBV3-1 and TRBJ1-1; 7 nucleotides line up with TRBD1. Per the germline V gene, CDR1 is LGHDT and CDR2 is YNNKEL (reference sequence). The CDR3 spans 13 residues. V was pared by 1 base and J by 10 bases, with 6 bases of the junction left unmatched. CDR3 residues: CASSQGNEGAAFF. For the CDR3, the DNA is TGTGCCAGCAGCCAAGGGAATGAGGGGGCAGCTTTCTTT.

The rearrangement links TRBV6-4 to TRBJ2-5; 10 nucleotides align to TRBD2. The J segment lost 2 bases and the V segment lost 3 bases, leaving 0 bases of the junction unmatched. The V gene's germline CDR1 is MRHNA and CDR2 SNTAGT. The CDR3 contains 14 residues. CDR3 sequence: CASSEAGGQETQYF. The CDR3 nucleotides are TGTGCCAGCAGTGAAGCGGGGGGGCAAGAGACCCAGTACTTC.

This clonotype was seen repeatedly, ten times or more. This sequence joins TRBV20-1 and TRBJ2-7, with TRBD1 as a possible D gene (5 bases). The V end lost 2 bases, the J end lost 5 bases, and 7 bases lay between the germline ends. Looked up from germline, CDR1 is DFQATT and CDR2 is SNEGSKA (reference sequence). The CDR3 contains 11 residues. The CDR3 here is CSARQGNEQYF. DNA for the CDR3: TGCAGTGCTAGACAGGGAAACGAGCAGTACTTC.

This chain connects TRBV7-2 to TRBJ2-3; D is tentatively TRBD1 or TRBD2 (5 bases each). V was pared by 5 bases and J by 3 bases, with 15 bases between. From germline, CDR1 is SGHTA and CDR2 FQGNSA. The CDR3 length is 15 residues. The CDR3 loop is CASSRTLGQTDTQYF. The CDR3 DNA reads TGTGCCAGCAGCAGGACTTTAGGACAAACAGATACGCAGTATTTT.

This chain joins TRBV10-3 and TRBJ2-7, with 9 bases that match TRBD2. Trimming at V came to 7 bases and at J to 4 bases, leaving 5 bases not matched to a gene. Germline V gene lookup returns CDR1 ENHRY and CDR2 SYGVKD. CDR3 length: 13 amino acids. The CDR3 is CAIKRGDSYEQYF. The CDR3 DNA reads TGTGCCATCAAGCGGGGGGATAGTTACGAGCAGTACTTC.

The chain employs TRBV5-1 and TRBJ2-2, with D maybe TRBD2 (6 bases). Between the trimmed V and J ends, which lost 1 base and 7 bases, there was a span of 11 bases. This CDR3 is 14 amino acids long. The germline gives CDR1 SGHRS, CDR2 YFSETQ. CDR3 protein: CASSLTGANGELFF. Here the CDR3 DNA reads TGCGCCAGCAGCTTGACGGGAGCTAACGGGGAGCTGTTTTTT.

The gene calls are TRBV30 and TRBJ1-1; D gene unclear. This CDR3 comprises 16 residues. Germline lookup yields CDR1 GTSNPN and CDR2 SVGIG (reference sequence). Trimming cost V 0 bases and J 1 base, with 15 bases left between them. The CDR3, as DNA: TGTGCCTGGAGTGTAGGGTTACCTGGGTGGAACACTGAAGCTTTCTTT. Translated, it gives CAWSVGLPGWNTEAFF.

This clonotype was observed a few times. The gene calls are TRBV20-1 and TRBJ2-3; D not resolved. Between the trimmed V and J ends, which lost 7 bases and 4 bases, there was a span of 3 bases. Germline CDR1 and CDR2: DFQATT and SNEGSKA (reference sequence). The CDR3 spans 9 residues. CDR3 sequence reads: CSGSDTQYF. CDR3 DNA sequence: TGCAGTGGTTCAGATACGCAGTATTTT.

This clonotype came up a few times. The genes are TRBV24-1 and TRBJ2-5, with a tentative D call TRBD2 (6 bases). The V gene's germline CDR1 is KGHDR and CDR2 SFDVKD. Trimming removed 5 bases at V and 5 bases at J, with 20 bases between. The CDR3 is 16 amino acids. CDR3 residues: CATSVTGEINLETQYF. CDR3 coding DNA: TGTGCCACCAGTGTTACGGGGGAGATCAATTTGGAGACCCAGTACTTC.

This rearrangement joins TRBV3-1 to TRBJ1-5; no definite D call. This CDR3 has 13 amino acids. V lost 4 bases and J 5 bases, leaving 9 bases between the germline ends. Germline V lookup: CDR1 LGHDT, CDR2 YNNKEL (reference sequence). CDR3 amino acids: CASSPTQYQPQHF. For the CDR3, the DNA is TGTGCCAGCAGCCCGACCCAATATCAGCCCCAGCATTTT. Together with reference TRBV3-1 and TRBJ1-5, the CDR3 gives the full variable domain: DTAVSQTPKYLVTQMGNDKSIKCEQNLGHDTMYWYKQDSKKFLKIMFSYNNKELIINETVPNRFSPKSPDKAHLNLHINSLELGDSAVYFCASSPTQYQPQHFGDGTRLSIL.

V and J are TRBV4-3 and TRBJ2-7; a weak D match, TRBD2 (6 bases). CDR1 LGHNA and CDR2 YSLEER come from the germline V gene. The V gene lost 1 base and the J gene lost 6 bases, with 16 bases spanning the gap. CDR3 length: 15 amino acids. CDR3 in DNA: TGCGCCAGCAGCCAAGTCGGCGGGCCCGGGGGCGAGCAGTACTTC. The encoded protein is CASSQVGGPGGEQYF.

The V and J genes are TRBV12-3 or TRBV12-4 and TRBJ2-3, with 8 bases fitting TRBD1. This CDR3 is 15 amino acids long. V lost 6 bases and J lost 4; bases outside the gene matches: 9. Here the CDR3 DNA reads TGTGCCAGCAGCTTACCTCAGGGGGCCGCAGATACGCAGTATTTT. Encoded protein: CASSLPQGAADTQYF.

This clonotype has a handful of counts. The chain carries TRBV7-9 and TRBJ1-1; D remains ambiguous. The length of the CDR3 is 13 residues. V was trimmed by 1 base and J by 6 bases, leaving 9 bases between them. Germline V gene lookup returns CDR1 SEHNR and CDR2 FQNEAQ (reference sequence). CDR3 coding DNA: TGTGCCAGCAGCTTAGGTGTCGGAGCTGAAGCTTTCTTT. It specifies CASSLGVGAEAFF.

V and J are TRBV2 and TRBJ2-3, with 15 bases lining up with TRBD2. CDR1 SNHLY and CDR2 FYNNEI come from the germline V gene. CDR3 length equals 14 residues. Trimming at V came to 6 bases and at J to 8 bases, leaving 3 bases not matched to a gene. This CDR3 reads CASSGTSGGPTQYF. CDR3 nucleotide sequence: TGTGCCAGCAGCGGGACTAGCGGGGGGCCTACGCAGTATTTT. Combining the CDR3 with reference TRBV2 and TRBJ2-3 gives the whole variable domain EPEVTQTPSHQVTQMGQEVILRCVPISNHLYFYWYRQILGQKVEFLVSFYNNEISEKSEIFDDQFSVERPDGSNFTLKIRSTKLEDSAMYFCASSGTSGGPTQYFGPGTRLTVL.

This rearrangement joins TRBV7-9 to TRBJ2-1; 11 nucleotides line up with TRBD1. The length of the CDR3 is 15 residues. CDR1 and CDR2 from the germline V gene are SEHNR and FQNEAQ (reference sequence). Losses at the gene ends were 3 bases for V and 9 bases for J; bases not matched to a gene: 7. The CDR3 DNA is TGTGCCAGCAGCTTTTCCGGGACAGGGGGGCGTGAGCAGTTCTTC. It encodes CASSFSGTGGREQFF.

In its sample, this clonotype was seen many times. The CDR3 protein is CSARGLAGVIRAHNEQFF. DNA for the CDR3: TGCAGTGCTAGAGGGCTAGCGGGAGTTATTCGGGCACACAATGAGCAGTTCTTC. The chain links TRBV20-1 to TRBJ2-1; 10 bases agree with TRBD2. This CDR3 is 18 amino acids long. V was clipped by 1 base and J by 5 bases; unmatched bases: 14. CDR1 is DFQATT and CDR2 is SNEGSKA in the germline V gene (reference sequence).

The genes are TRBV5-8 and TRBJ2-7; D unresolved. The CDR3 length is 13 residues. With 2 bases removed from V and 0 bases from J, the gap between germline ends came to 6 bases. The V gene's germline CDR1 is SGHTS and CDR2 YDEGEE. This CDR3 is CASSFKVSYEQYF. For the CDR3, the DNA is TGTGCCAGCAGCTTTAAGGTCTCCTACGAGCAGTACTTC.

This clonotype was seen more than once but under ten times. The chain links TRBV27 to TRBJ2-1; D may match TRBD1 or TRBD2 (6 bases each). The V gene's germline CDR1 is MNHEY and CDR2 SMNVEV (reference sequence). The CDR3 contains 16 residues. V was trimmed by 3 bases and J by 6 bases, leaving 18 bases between them. The CDR3 nucleotides are TGTGCCAGCAGTTTCCCACCGGGGGCCGGGGGCAATGAGCAGTTCTTC. Protein product: CASSFPPGAGGNEQFF.

The J gene is TRBJ1-6, the V gene TRBV10-3, with 10 bases lining up with TRBD1. This CDR3 contains 16 residues. Germline V gene data show CDR1 as ENHRY and CDR2 as SYGVKD. J lost 9 bases, V lost 6 bases, and 11 bases had no gene match. The CDR3 region is CAIRKDRGDLGSPLHF. The CDR3 nucleotides read TGTGCCATCAGGAAGGACAGGGGGGACCTAGGTTCACCCCTCCACTTT.

The rearrangement uses TRBV15 and TRBJ1-2, with 8 positions matching TRBD1. Germline loops: CDR1 LNHNV, CDR2 YYDKDF (reference sequence). The junction had 4 bases not matched to a gene; V was cut back by 9 bases and J by 4 bases. The CDR3 runs to 12 residues. The CDR3: CATQGAGYGYTF. The CDR3 region has the DNA TGTGCCACTCAGGGGGCAGGCTATGGCTACACCTTC.

J is TRBJ2-1 and V is TRBV4-2, with D hard to call. The CDR3 length is 15 residues. Germline CDR1 and CDR2: LGHNA and YNFKEQ. Trimming took 0 bases from V and 4 from J, leaving 10 bases between them. CDR3 region: CASSQDPARYNEQFF. CDR3 bases: TGTGCCAGCAGCCAAGATCCCGCCCGGTACAATGAGCAGTTCTTC.

This clonotype was seen ten or more times. The genes are TRBV24-1 and TRBJ2-1, with D tentatively TRBD2 (6 bases). Germline V gives CDR1 KGHDR, CDR2 SFDVKD. Trimming pared 2 bases from V and 1 base from J, leaving 14 bases between. The CDR3 extends over 17 amino acids. The DNA of the CDR3 is TGTGCCACCAGTGATTGGAGGACCCGGGGGTCCTACAATGAGCAGTTCTTC. Translation gives CATSDWRTRGSYNEQFF.

This clonotype was detected only a few times. V gene TRBV25-1 combines with J gene TRBJ2-3, with TRBD2 matching 8 bases. The trim removed 4 bases at V and 0 bases at J, leaving 15 bases unmatched. CDR3 length: 19 amino acids. CDR1 MGHDK and CDR2 SYGVNS come from the germline V gene. The CDR3 sequence: CASSGSGSGILSSTDTQYF. The CDR3 region has the DNA TGTGCCAGCAGTGGGAGCGGGAGTGGGATCCTAAGTAGCACAGATACGCAGTATTTT.

A few counts support this clonotype. The chain couples TRBV18 to TRBJ2-7; 10 bases line up with TRBD2. The CDR3 length is 14 residues. With 3 bases clipped from V and 5 bases from J, the junction kept 4 bases outside the gene matches. Germline CDR1 is KGHSH and CDR2 is LQKENI. The CDR3 sequence: CASSPLAGENEQYF. In nucleotides, the CDR3 is TGTGCCAGCTCACCCCTAGCGGGAGAAAACGAGCAGTACTTC.

CDR3 sequence reads: CATAQGGAGNTIYF. The CDR3, as DNA: TGTGCCACCGCCCAGGGAGGGGCTGGAAACACCATATATTTT. V usage is TRBV24-1 and J usage is TRBJ1-3, with D perhaps matching TRBD1 (5 bases). Per germline, CDR1 KGHDR and CDR2 SFDVKD. There are 14 residues in the CDR3. Deletions cut 9 bases from V and 2 bases from J, with 13 bases between.

This clonotype was found a few times. Here the CDR3 DNA reads TGTGCCAGCAGCCAAGATAAAGGGCACCACTATGGCTACACCTTC. It is translated as CASSQDKGHHYGYTF. V is TRBV4-2 and J is TRBJ1-2; D ambiguous. Germline V gene lookup returns CDR1 LGHNA and CDR2 YNFKEQ. V was clipped by 0 bases and J by 3 bases, with 11 bases between them. The CDR3 covers 15 residues.

The sample holds a few counts of this clonotype. The rearrangement joins TRBV7-9 to TRBJ2-2; TRBD2 might be the D (6 bases). The CDR3 has 16 amino acids. Germline CDR1 SEHNR, CDR2 FQNEAQ (reference sequence). V was pared by 1 base and J by 3 bases, with 12 bases between. Written as DNA, the CDR3 is TGTGCCAGCAGCTTAGTGCCCTCGGGGGACACCGGGGAGCTGTTTTTT. Protein sequence: CASSLVPSGDTGELFF.